One and the same sample provided the 27 T cell receptor beta chains below, sequenced in a study of molecular identifiers for immune sequencing clone quantification. TCRdb re-derived calls from the PCR reads in MiXCR, one entry per CDR3 protein. Found here are around 480,000 distinct CDR3 sequences, about a fifth of them singletons; the top ten hold around 0.84%. The sample comprised naive CD8+ T cells from blood, with Jurkat cell RNA spiked in. Noted subset: FACS-sorted CD8+CD4-CCR7+CD45RA+ naive T cells. Source of these receptors: a human donor in good health. Some libraries in this study had Jurkat cell RNA spiked in.

J is TRBJ2-2 and V is TRBV15; a weak D match, TRBD2 (6 bases). The CDR3 covers 17 residues. The ends were cut back, 4 bases at V and 0 bases at J, with 15 bases in the middle. Germline loops: CDR1 LNHNV, CDR2 YYDKDF (reference sequence). The CDR3 loop is CATSKDYTHTNTGELFF. The CDR3 nucleotides read TGTGCCACCAGCAAGGACTACACTCACACGAACACCGGGGAGCTGTTTTTT.

The table lists this clonotype with a few counts. The chain carries TRBV5-6 and TRBJ1-3; D uncertain. The V gene's germline CDR1 is SGHDT and CDR2 YYEEEE. V was shortened by 1 base and J by 5 bases, with 7 bases between the two germline ends. The CDR3 spans 13 residues. DNA of the CDR3: TGTGCCAGCAGCTTGCAGAGAAGAAACACCATATATTTT. It specifies CASSLQRRNTIYF.

The chain recombines TRBV4-3 with TRBJ1-3, with D tentatively TRBD1 (6 bases). Deletions cut 0 bases from V and 0 bases from J, with 15 bases between. This CDR3 spans 18 amino acids. CDR1 is LGHNA, CDR2 YSLEER, per germline. The chain's CDR3 is CASSQDRGQRFSGNTIYF. The CDR3 nucleotides read TGCGCCAGCAGCCAAGATCGGGGGCAGAGGTTCTCTGGAAACACCATATATTTT.

This clonotype was recorded a few times. The chain combines TRBV4-3 with TRBJ2-7; TRBD2 is a possible D gene (6 bases). Trimming cost V 4 bases and J 2 bases, with 18 bases left between them. Looked up from germline, CDR1 is LGHNA and CDR2 is YSLEER. CDR3 length: 16 residues. The CDR3, as DNA: TGCGCCAGCAGCCCGGGCCGGGGGAGGAATGCCTACGAGCAGTACTTC. Translated: CASSPGRGRNAYEQYF.

This clonotype showed up many times. The chain has TRBV25-1 and TRBJ2-5; D is ambiguous. Trimming removed 2 bases from V and 0 bases from J, with 10 bases in between. Germline assignment: CDR1 MGHDK and CDR2 SYGVNS. The CDR3 is made up of 15 amino acids. CDR3 residues: CASSEGYLYQETQYF. CDR3 coding DNA: TGTGCCAGCAGTGAAGGGTACCTCTACCAAGAGACCCAGTACTTC.

This clonotype has a count of ten or more. The genes are TRBV5-6 and TRBJ2-1, with D perhaps matching TRBD2 (6 bases). Per the germline V gene, CDR1 is SGHDT and CDR2 is YYEEEE. The CDR3 covers 14 residues. Trimming removed 4 bases at V and 12 bases at J, with 20 bases between. The CDR3 DNA follows: TGTGCCAGCAGCAGGGGAGGTAGCGGAGAGGGGCAGTTCTTC. Its protein is CASSRGGSGEGQFF.

Details on this clonotype: A read error may account for a junction end that differs from germline. This chain connects TRBV28 to TRBJ1-6; D is uncertain. The V gene's germline CDR1 is MDHEN and CDR2 SYDVKM. The CDR3 is 15 residues long. The CDR3 DNA sequence: TGTGCCAGCAGTTTGATACTTTTGAGCGATTCACCCCTCCGCTTT. Amino acid sequence: CASSLILLSDSPLRF.

Regarding this clonotype: This may be a read error, as it is one base from a much larger clone. V is TRBV28 and J is TRBJ2-5, with D hard to call. Trimming stripped 8 bases from V and 5 bases from J, with 21 bases between. The germline CDR1 and CDR2 sequences are MDHEN and SYDVKM. The CDR3 spans 15 residues. CDR3 sequence reads: CASGKRAWSLETQYF. The CDR3, as DNA: TGTGCCAGCGGTAAACGGGCCTGGTCGTTGGAGACCCAGTACTTC. Variable domain in full (rest from reference TRBV28 and TRBJ2-5): DVKVTQSSRYLVKRTGEKVFLECVQDMDHENMFWYRQDPGLGLRLIYFSYDVKMKEKGDIPEGYSVSREKKERFSLILESASTNQTSMYLCASGKRAWSLETQYFGPGTRLLVL.

As for this clonotype: This could be a read error, since a much larger clone is one nucleotide away. The chain employs TRBV12-3 or TRBV12-4 and TRBJ2-3; D is perhaps TRBD1 (5 bases). CDR3 length: 14 amino acids. In nucleotides, the CDR3 is TGTGCCAGCAGTTTACTGACCGCAACAGGTACGCAGTATTTT. Its translation is CASSLLTATGTQYF.

The gene calls are TRBV15 and TRBJ1-6; D unresolved. The CDR3 extends over 17 amino acids. Germline V gene lookup returns CDR1 LNHNV and CDR2 YYDKDF (reference sequence). V was clipped by 0 bases and J by 3 bases, with 12 bases between them. The CDR3 loop is CATSRDLGRDYNSPLHF. DNA for the CDR3: TGTGCCACCAGCAGAGATCTGGGAAGGGACTATAATTCACCCCTCCACTTT.

This clonotype was seen ten or more times. V gene TRBV20-1 combines with J gene TRBJ1-1; 7 positions agree with TRBD1. Germline CDR1 DFQATT, CDR2 SNEGSKA (reference sequence). The CDR3 spans 13 residues. V lost 5 bases and J lost 5; bases outside the gene matches: 8. The CDR3 region has the DNA TGCAGTGCTGTACACAGGGGAGATACTGAAGCTTTCTTT. Protein: CSAVHRGDTEAFF.

This clonotype showed up many times. The chain couples TRBV7-2 to TRBJ2-5; D is undetermined. CDR1 and CDR2 from the germline V gene are SGHTA and FQGNSA. V lost 4 bases to trimming and J lost 4 bases, with 19 bases between them. The CDR3 is made up of 16 amino acids. The DNA for the CDR3 is TGTGCCAGCAGCTCCCTGGAAGGGTTGGTAGGAGAGACCCAGTACTTC. Its translation: CASSSLEGLVGETQYF.

This clonotype has a count of ten or more. The chain joins TRBV7-9 to TRBJ2-7; D gene ambiguous. The CDR3 spans 14 residues. The V gene lost 5 bases and the J gene lost 2 bases, with 13 bases spanning the gap. Per the germline V gene, CDR1 is SEHNR and CDR2 is FQNEAQ (reference sequence). The CDR3 DNA reads as TGTGCCAGCAGCCCCTCCGACCCGACCTACGAGCAGTACTTC. Its translation is CASSPSDPTYEQYF.

This clonotype was counted a few times. V usage is TRBV6-2 or TRBV6-3 and J usage is TRBJ2-1; D gene unclear. Germline loops: CDR1 MNHEY, CDR2 SVGEGT. V dropped 2 bases and J dropped 1 base, with 15 bases sitting between them. The CDR3 totals 17 residues. Here the CDR3 DNA reads TGTGCCAGCAGTTACGGGATTGCCGACGAATCCTACAATGAGCAGTTCTTC. It specifies CASSYGIADESYNEQFF.

This clonotype has at least ten counts. The chain links TRBV5-4 to TRBJ1-2, with a possible D match to TRBD1 (6 bases). The CDR3 has 14 residues. Germline V gene lookup returns CDR1 SGHNT and CDR2 YYREEE (reference sequence). The V and J ends lost 0 bases and 4 bases respectively, with 10 bases between them. CDR3 region: CASSLGTDFYGYTF. DNA of the CDR3: TGTGCCAGCAGCTTGGGGACAGACTTCTATGGCTACACCTTC.

This clonotype was counted ten times or more. The chain uses TRBV5-4 and TRBJ2-7; D perhaps matches TRBD1 (7 bases). Germline values: CDR1 SGHNT, CDR2 YYREEE (reference sequence). This CDR3 contains 12 residues. V was pared by 2 bases and J by 6 bases, with 9 bases between. CDR3 nucleotide sequence: TGTGCCAGCAGCTTTCAGGGGGGCGAGCAGTACTTC. Protein sequence: CASSFQGGEQYF.

In DNA form, the CDR3 reads TGCAGTGCTAGGTGGGGTGCAGAATCCTACGAGCAGTACTTC. It codes for CSARWGAESYEQYF. This chain links TRBV20-1 with TRBJ2-7, with D uncertain. The CDR3 has 14 residues. Deletions cut 3 bases from V and 1 base from J, with 13 bases between. Per germline, CDR1 DFQATT and CDR2 SNEGSKA (reference sequence).

This clonotype has a handful of counts. This chain links TRBV27 with TRBJ1-4; a weak D match, TRBD1 (6 bases). With 6 bases removed from V and 8 bases from J, the gap between germline ends came to 19 bases. Germline CDR1 reads MNHEY; CDR2 reads SMNVEV (reference sequence). This CDR3 comprises 15 residues. The CDR3 reads CASSRFTGLYEKLFF. CDR3 bases: TGTGCCAGCAGCCGATTCACAGGGTTGTACGAAAAACTGTTTTTT.

The chain employs TRBV6-5 and TRBJ2-1, with D uncertain. CDR3 size: 16 residues. CDR1 and CDR2 from the germline V gene are MNHEY and SVGAGI. Deletions cut 2 bases from V and 0 bases from J, with 11 bases between. Here the CDR3 DNA reads TGTGCCAGCAGTTACCAGGCAGGTAGCTCCTACAATGAGCAGTTCTTC. Encoded protein: CASSYQAGSSYNEQFF.

Of note for this clonotype: A much larger clone sits a single nucleotide away, making a read error possible. The conserved phenylalanine or tryptophan is not found at the CDR3 terminus, so this likely reflects a read error. The rearrangement links TRBV5-6 to TRBJ2-7; D is unclear. Per germline, CDR1 SGHDT and CDR2 YYEEEE. The V end was cut by 0 bases, the J end by 2 bases, with 6 bases between. CDR3 length: 13 amino acids. The CDR3 nucleotides are TGTGCCAGCAGCTTGGTTCGGCCCTACGAGCAGTACCTC. This sequence encodes CASSLVRPYEQYL.

Worth noting for this clonotype: A read error may be the cause here, since a much bigger clone is one base away. The gene calls are TRBV11-2 and TRBJ1-1; D remains unclear. The CDR3 covers 14 residues. CDR1 and CDR2 (germline): SGHAT, FQNNGV. CDR3 sequence: CASSLEAAGTEALF. The CDR3 DNA reads as TGTGCCAGCAGCTTAGAGGCAGCCGGCACTGAAGCTCTCTTT.

The gene calls are TRBV7-6 and TRBJ2-1, with TRBD2 matching 8 bases. The J segment lost 7 bases and the V segment lost 4 bases, leaving 9 bases of the junction unmatched. CDR1 is SGHVS, CDR2 FNYEAQ, per germline. This CDR3 contains 15 residues. The CDR3 sequence: CASSSEREFLNEQFF. Written as DNA, the CDR3 is TGTGCCAGCAGCTCGGAGCGGGAGTTTTTAAATGAGCAGTTCTTC.

This clonotype was observed a handful of times. A junction boundary mismatches the germline segment, possibly from a read error. This chain connects TRBV6-5 to TRBJ1-1; D possibly corresponds to TRBD1 (5 bases). CDR1 and CDR2 (germline): MNHEY, SVGAGI. CDR3 size: 13 residues. CDR3: CAGSLQENTEAFF. The CDR3, as DNA: TGTGCCGGCAGTTTACAGGAAAACACTGAAGCTTTCTTT.

There are a few counts of this clonotype. V is TRBV11-2 and J is TRBJ1-1; D might be TRBD1 (6 bases). V was clipped by 3 bases and J by 0 bases, with 17 bases between them. The V gene's germline CDR1 is SGHAT and CDR2 FQNNGV. The CDR3 is 17 amino acids. The CDR3 DNA reads TGTGCCAGCAGCTTGACCGGACAGCCCCCTATGAACACTGAAGCTTTCTTT. Encoded protein: CASSLTGQPPMNTEAFF.

With respect to this clonotype: A much larger clone lies a single base off, so this may be a read error. This chain uses TRBV24-1 with TRBJ2-2; 8 bases map to TRBD2. The CDR3 has 16 residues. From germline, CDR1 is KGHDR and CDR2 SFDVKD. CDR3 residues: CATSDPTSGNTGGLFF. DNA of the CDR3: TGTGCCACCAGTGACCCTACTAGCGGTAACACCGGGGGGCTGTTTTTT.

This clonotype was counted between two and nine times. V usage is TRBV5-3 and J usage is TRBJ2-5; tentatively, D is TRBD2 (6 bases). TRBV5-3 is labeled an ORF, and its function is uncertain. The CDR3 runs 14 residues. V lost 8 bases to trimming and J lost 4 bases, with 18 bases between them. The CDR3 bases are TGTGCCAGCAGCCCTGGGGGGTTCGGAGAGACCCAGTACTTC. The encoded protein is CASSPGGFGETQYF.

The chain combines TRBV2 with TRBJ1-2, with D hard to call. The CDR3 has 15 amino acids. Germline CDR1 reads SNHLY; CDR2 reads FYNNEI. With 6 bases removed from V and 7 bases from J, the gap between germline ends came to 21 bases. The CDR3: CASRAEGPNTSGYTF. In nucleotides, the CDR3 is TGTGCCAGCAGGGCCGAAGGGCCGAATACTAGTGGCTACACCTTC.